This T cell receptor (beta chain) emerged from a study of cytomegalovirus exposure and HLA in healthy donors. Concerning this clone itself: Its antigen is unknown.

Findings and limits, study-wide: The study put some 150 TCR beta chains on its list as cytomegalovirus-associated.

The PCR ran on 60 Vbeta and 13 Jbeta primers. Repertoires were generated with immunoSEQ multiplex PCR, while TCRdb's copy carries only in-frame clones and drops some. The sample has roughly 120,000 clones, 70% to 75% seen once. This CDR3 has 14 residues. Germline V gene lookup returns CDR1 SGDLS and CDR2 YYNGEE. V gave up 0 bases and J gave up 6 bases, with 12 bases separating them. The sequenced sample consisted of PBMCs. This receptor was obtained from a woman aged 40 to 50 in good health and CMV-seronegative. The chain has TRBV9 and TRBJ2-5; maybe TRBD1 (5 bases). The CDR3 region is CASSVDVRDKTQYF. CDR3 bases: TGTGCCAGCAGCGTAGATGTCAGGGATAAGACCCAGTACTTC.